This entry concerns a single T cell receptor beta chain. Its specific antigen is unknown. The record has no base qualities; no much larger clone is one base away. Participants in the prospective study were enrolled through a virtual design, were aged about 18 to 100 years, and lived in 24 United States geographic areas. To assign participants to cohorts, the prospective study relied on clinical history that participants themselves reported in a screening survey and a study questionnaire. Each participant in the prospective study had whole blood, serum and a nasopharyngeal or oropharyngeal swab collected by mobile phlebotomists. Over a roughly 2-month period, participants in the prospective study had the option of providing additional blood draws and questionnaires. Before DNA extraction, blood samples from the prospective study were shipped at room temperature or frozen. The immunoSEQ Assay, a bias-controlled multiplex PCR, was used to amplify TCRbeta CDR3 regions from genomic DNA. Concerning the study's data processing: Nucleated cell counts per sample were estimated from amplification of reference gene primers within the assay. Sequence reads were collapsed and filtered to measure the absolute abundance of every unique TCRbeta CDR3 rearrangement. For each sample, productive Simpson clonality was calculated as the square root of Simpson's diversity index over productive rearrangements. In TCRdb, the immuneACCESS table is reduced to in-frame sequences with V and J assigned. These tables do not hold every clone; where another copy was compared, an unresolved V gene accounts for under half, and the others remain unexplained. V and J calls plus clone size are reproduced from that table; the DNA served to infer D and trimming. A total of approximately 140,000 clones appear in this sample, about 88% of them only once. About 2.2% of the sample is taken by the ten largest.

CDR1 is given as SGHTA and CDR2 as FQGNSA, both from the germline V gene. The CDR3 measures 14 amino acids from cysteine to phenylalanine. Of the read, only the CDR3 DNA is kept; its 42 bases are in frame from base 1. The junction carries 12 bases between V and J, which are trimmed by 3 bases and 4 bases respectively. The data derive from a study of blood T cell repertoires in COVID-19 (dated by TCRdb to about 2020). Regarding the complete study: Samples from collaborators originated in the United States, Italy and Spain and spanned both the acute and convalescent phases of COVID-19. The prospective study material was composed of cDNA or gDNA derived from T cells, B-cell-depleted T cells, or PBMCs. Subjects who had been exposed to COVID-19, were actively infected with it, or had recovered from it provided the deeply sampled blood TCRbeta repertoires that made up the dataset. A freely available public database, intended as a resource for researchers studying the immune response to SARS-CoV-2, is where the repertoires were released. Samples were obtained from the ongoing ImmuneRACE study (first 160 participants) and from over 1,000 subjects provided by 6 global collaborators. Nearly every sample came with metadata listing a de-identified subject ID, COVID-19 status, age in years and sex. HLA class I and class II types, where available, came from metadata supplied by the sample provider rather than from assay-based typing.

Overall results and qualifications from the work: How much clinical and demographic metadata was included differed by source and by participant, and the metadata was provided uncurated.

The receptor's source is a man aged 35 to 55 with acute COVID-19. Material for sequencing was PBMCs or T cells enriched from blood (not recorded which). The receptor chain draws on TRBV7-2 and TRBJ1-2; tentative D gene TRBD1, with 6 bases matching. The CDR3: CASSFTTGPYGYTF. Read as DNA, the sequence is TGTGCCAGCAGCTTTACGACAGGTCCCTATGGCTACACCTTC.